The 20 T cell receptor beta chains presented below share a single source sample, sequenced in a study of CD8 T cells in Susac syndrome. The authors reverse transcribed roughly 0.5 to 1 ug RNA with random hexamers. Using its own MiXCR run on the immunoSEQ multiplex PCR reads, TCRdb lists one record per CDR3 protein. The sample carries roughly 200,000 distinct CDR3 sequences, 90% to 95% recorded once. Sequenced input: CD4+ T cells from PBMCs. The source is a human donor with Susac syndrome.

The CDR3 DNA follows: TGTGCCAGCAGCCCGGGGGCAACTAATGAAAAACTGTTTTTT. It codes for CASSPGATNEKLFF. J is TRBJ1-4 and V is TRBV7-8; D may be TRBD1 (5 bases). The germline CDR1 and CDR2 sequences are SGHVS and FQNEAQ. Trimming stripped 5 bases from V and 0 bases from J, with 7 bases between. The CDR3 runs 14 residues.

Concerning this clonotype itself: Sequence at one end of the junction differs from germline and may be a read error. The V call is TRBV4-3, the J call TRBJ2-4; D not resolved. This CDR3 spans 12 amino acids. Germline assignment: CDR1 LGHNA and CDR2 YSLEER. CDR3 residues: CASSQDSSGADF. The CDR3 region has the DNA TGCGCCAGCAGCCAAGATAGCTCTGGAGCCGACTTC.

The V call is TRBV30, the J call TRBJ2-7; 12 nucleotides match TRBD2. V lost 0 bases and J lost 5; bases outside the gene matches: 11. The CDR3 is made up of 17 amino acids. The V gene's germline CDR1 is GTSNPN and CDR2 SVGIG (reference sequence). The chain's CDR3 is CAWSVRLAGGPGNEQYF. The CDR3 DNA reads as TGTGCCTGGAGTGTACGTCTAGCGGGAGGGCCGGGAAACGAGCAGTACTTC.

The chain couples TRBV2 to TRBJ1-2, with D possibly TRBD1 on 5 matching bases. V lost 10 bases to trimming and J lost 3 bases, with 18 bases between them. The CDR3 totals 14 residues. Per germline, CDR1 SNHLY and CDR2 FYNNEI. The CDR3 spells CATSLRVVDYGYTF. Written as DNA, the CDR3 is TGTGCCACCTCTCTCAGGGTAGTAGACTATGGCTACACCTTC.

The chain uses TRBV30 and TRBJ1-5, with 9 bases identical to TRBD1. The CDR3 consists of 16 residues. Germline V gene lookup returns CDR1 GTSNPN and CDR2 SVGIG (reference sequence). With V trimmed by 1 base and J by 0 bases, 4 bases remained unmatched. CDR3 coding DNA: TGTGCCTGGAGTGGGTCGGACAGGGGTAGCAATCAGCCCCAGCATTTT. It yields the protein CAWSGSDRGSNQPQHF.

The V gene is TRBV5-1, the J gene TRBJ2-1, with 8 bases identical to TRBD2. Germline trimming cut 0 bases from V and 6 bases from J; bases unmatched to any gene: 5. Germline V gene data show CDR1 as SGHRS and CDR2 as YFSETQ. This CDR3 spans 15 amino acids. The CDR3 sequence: CASSLGLALGNEQFF. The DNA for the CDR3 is TGCGCCAGCAGCTTGGGACTAGCGTTAGGCAATGAGCAGTTCTTC.

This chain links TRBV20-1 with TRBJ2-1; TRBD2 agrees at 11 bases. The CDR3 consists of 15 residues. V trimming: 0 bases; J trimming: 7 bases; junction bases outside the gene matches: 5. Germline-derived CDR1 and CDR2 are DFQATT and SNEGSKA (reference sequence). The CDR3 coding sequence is TGCAGTGCTAGAGATAGCGGGAGGGCCGGGAATGAGCAGTTCTTC. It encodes CSARDSGRAGNEQFF.

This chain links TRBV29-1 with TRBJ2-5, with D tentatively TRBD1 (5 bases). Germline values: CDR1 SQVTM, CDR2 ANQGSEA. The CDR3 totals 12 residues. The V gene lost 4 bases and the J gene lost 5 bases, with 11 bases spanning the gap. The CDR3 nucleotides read TGCAGCGTTGTTGCAGGGTTGGAGACCCAGTACTTC. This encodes CSVVAGLETQYF.

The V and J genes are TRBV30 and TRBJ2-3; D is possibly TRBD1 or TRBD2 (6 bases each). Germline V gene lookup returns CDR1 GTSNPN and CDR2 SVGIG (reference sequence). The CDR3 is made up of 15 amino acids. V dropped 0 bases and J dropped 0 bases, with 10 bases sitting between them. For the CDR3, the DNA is TGTGCCTGGAGTGTATTGGGGGGCAGCACAGATACGCAGTATTTT. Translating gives CAWSVLGGSTDTQYF.

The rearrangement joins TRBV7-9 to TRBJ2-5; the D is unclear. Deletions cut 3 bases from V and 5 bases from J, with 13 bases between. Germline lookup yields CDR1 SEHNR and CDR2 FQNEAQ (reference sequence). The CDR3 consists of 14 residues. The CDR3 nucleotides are TGTGCCAGCAGCTTCTCTCCAGGAAGGGAGACCCAGTACTTC. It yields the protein CASSFSPGRETQYF.

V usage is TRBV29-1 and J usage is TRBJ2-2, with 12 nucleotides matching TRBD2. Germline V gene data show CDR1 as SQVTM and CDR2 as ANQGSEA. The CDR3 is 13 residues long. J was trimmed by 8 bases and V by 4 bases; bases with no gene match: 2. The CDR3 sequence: CSVVTSGRGELFF. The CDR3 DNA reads TGCAGCGTTGTTACTAGCGGGAGGGGGGAGCTGTTTTTT.

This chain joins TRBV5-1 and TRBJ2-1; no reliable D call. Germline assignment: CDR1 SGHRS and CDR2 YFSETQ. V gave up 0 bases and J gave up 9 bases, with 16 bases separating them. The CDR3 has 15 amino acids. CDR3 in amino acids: CASSLEGSPTGEQFF. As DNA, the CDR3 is TGCGCCAGCAGCTTGGAAGGTTCACCTACGGGTGAGCAGTTCTTC.

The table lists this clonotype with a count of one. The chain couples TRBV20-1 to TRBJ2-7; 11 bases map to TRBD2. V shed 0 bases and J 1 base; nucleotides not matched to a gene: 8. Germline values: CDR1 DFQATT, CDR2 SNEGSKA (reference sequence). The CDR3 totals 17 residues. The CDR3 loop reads CSARDSRGTSGSYEQYF. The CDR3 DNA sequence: TGCAGTGCTAGAGACTCTAGAGGGACTAGCGGATCCTACGAGCAGTACTTC.

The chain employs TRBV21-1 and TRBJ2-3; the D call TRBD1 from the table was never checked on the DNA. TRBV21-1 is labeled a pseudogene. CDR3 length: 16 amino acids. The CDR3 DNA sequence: TGTGCCAGCAGCACTATGGGACAGGGCGGCACAGATACGCAGTATTTT. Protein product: CASSTMGQGGTDTQYF.

The DNA of the CDR3 is TGTGCCTGGAGTGAGCGAAGCACAGATACGCAGTATTTT. Its translation: CAWSERSTDTQYF. V gene TRBV30 combines with J gene TRBJ2-3; D gene ambiguous. The CDR3 runs to 13 residues. Germline V gene data show CDR1 as GTSNPN and CDR2 as SVGIG (reference sequence). V lost 1 base, J lost 0 bases, and 5 bases lay in between.

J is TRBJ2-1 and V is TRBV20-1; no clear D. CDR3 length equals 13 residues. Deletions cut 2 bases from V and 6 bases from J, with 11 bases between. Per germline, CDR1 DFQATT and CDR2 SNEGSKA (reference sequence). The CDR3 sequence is CSARHGSLNEQFF. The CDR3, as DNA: TGCAGTGCTAGACATGGCAGCCTCAATGAGCAGTTCTTC.

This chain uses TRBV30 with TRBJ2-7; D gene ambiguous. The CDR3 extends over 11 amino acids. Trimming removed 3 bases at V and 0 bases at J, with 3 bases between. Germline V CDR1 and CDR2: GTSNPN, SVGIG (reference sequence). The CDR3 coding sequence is TGTGCCTGGAGCCACTCCTACGAGCAGTACTTC. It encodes CAWSHSYEQYF.

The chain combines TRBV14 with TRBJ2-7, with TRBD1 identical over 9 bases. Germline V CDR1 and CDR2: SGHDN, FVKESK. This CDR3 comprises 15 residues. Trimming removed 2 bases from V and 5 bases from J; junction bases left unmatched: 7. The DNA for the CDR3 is TGTGCCAGCAGCCAACCGGGACAGGGAGTCCACGAGCAGTACTTC. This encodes CASSQPGQGVHEQYF.

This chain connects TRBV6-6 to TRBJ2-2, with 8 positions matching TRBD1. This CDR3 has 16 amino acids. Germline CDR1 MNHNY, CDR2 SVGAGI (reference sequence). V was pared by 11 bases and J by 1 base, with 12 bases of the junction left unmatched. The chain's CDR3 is CAHSTQGAENTGELFF. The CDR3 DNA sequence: TGTGCCCACAGCACCCAGGGGGCAGAGAACACCGGGGAGCTGTTTTTT.

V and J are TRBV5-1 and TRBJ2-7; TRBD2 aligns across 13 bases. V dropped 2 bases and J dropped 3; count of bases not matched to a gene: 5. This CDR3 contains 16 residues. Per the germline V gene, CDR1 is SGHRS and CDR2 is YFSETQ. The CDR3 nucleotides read TGCGCCAGCAGCTTACTAGCGGGAGGGCTCATCTACGAGCAGTACTTC. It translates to CASSLLAGGLIYEQYF.